This T cell receptor beta chain is drawn from a study of T cell responses to AZD1222 COVID-19 vaccine. About the research overall: Second-dose schedules of about 4 or about 12 weeks were combined. General study findings and limits: Possibly, clonal diversity was underestimated; donors were largely white British and included more females.

Repertoires were generated with immunoSEQ multiplex PCR, while TCRdb's copy carries only in-frame clones and drops some. The table has some 150,000 clones, about 93% seen once; the top ten hold approximately 2%. The CDR3 has 15 amino acids. The germline CDR1 and CDR2 sequences are KGHSH and LQKENI. Trimming stripped 3 bases from V and 4 bases from J, with 15 bases between. In this sample, this clone turned up a few times. What it binds is not known. The sequencing used peripheral blood, collected on day 0 of AZD1222 vaccination. The receptor comes from an adult in good health. The chain links TRBV18 to TRBJ1-2; the D gene is possibly TRBD1 (5 bases). The CDR3 loop is CASSPPREAAYGYTF. CDR3 nucleotide sequence: TGTGCCAGCTCACCCCCCAGGGAGGCGGCCTATGGCTACACCTTC. The full variable domain, its missing parts supplied by reference TRBV18 and TRBJ1-2, is NAGVMQNPRHLVRRRGQEARLRCSPMKGHSHVYWYRQLPEEGLKFMVYLQKENIIDESGMPKERFSAEFPKEGPSILRIQQVVRGDSAAYFCASSPPREAAYGYTFGSGTRLTVV.